The clone carrying this T cell receptor (beta chain) has more than one count but fewer than ten. The antigen remains undetermined. V was cut by 5 bases and J by 5 bases, with 13 bases left in between. This CDR3 is 13 amino acids long. Looked up from germline, CDR1 is SGHTA and CDR2 is FQGNSA. The data are from a study of cytomegalovirus exposure and HLA in healthy donors. Findings and limits, study-wide: No immune exposure information besides CMV serostatus was available.

Primers for the PCR totalled 60 Vbeta and 13 Jbeta. Sequenced by immunoSEQ multiplex PCR; TCRdb stores in-frame clones only, minus some. In the table there are fewer than 200,000 clones, 70% to 80% of which are singletons. The chain uses TRBV7-2 and TRBJ2-7, with D maybe TRBD1 (6 bases). The material sequenced was PBMCs. This receptor was taken from a man between 60 and 75 years old in good health and CMV-seronegative. The CDR3 nucleotides are TGTGCCAGCAGCCGGGACAAAGGGCACGAGCAGTACTTC. Translation gives CASSRDKGHEQYF. The full variable domain, rest sourced from reference TRBV7-2 and TRBJ2-7, is GAGVSQSPSNKVTEKGKDVELRCDPISGHTALYWYRQSLGQGLEFLIYFQGNSAPDKSGLPSDRFSAERTGGSVSTLTIQRTQQEDSAVYLCASSRDKGHEQYFGPGTRLTVT.